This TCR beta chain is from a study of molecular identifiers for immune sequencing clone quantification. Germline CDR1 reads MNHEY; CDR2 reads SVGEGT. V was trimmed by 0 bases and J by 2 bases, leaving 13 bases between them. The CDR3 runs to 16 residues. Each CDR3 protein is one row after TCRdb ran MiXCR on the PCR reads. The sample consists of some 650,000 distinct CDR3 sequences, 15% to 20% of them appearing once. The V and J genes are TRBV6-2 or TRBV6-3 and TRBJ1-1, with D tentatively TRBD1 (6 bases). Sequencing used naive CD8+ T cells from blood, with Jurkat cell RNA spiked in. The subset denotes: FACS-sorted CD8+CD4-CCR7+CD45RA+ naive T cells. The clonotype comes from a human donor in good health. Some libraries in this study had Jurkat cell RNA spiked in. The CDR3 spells CASSYSFLRGNTEAFF. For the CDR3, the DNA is TGTGCCAGCAGTTACTCCTTTCTCAGGGGAAACACTGAAGCTTTCTTT.